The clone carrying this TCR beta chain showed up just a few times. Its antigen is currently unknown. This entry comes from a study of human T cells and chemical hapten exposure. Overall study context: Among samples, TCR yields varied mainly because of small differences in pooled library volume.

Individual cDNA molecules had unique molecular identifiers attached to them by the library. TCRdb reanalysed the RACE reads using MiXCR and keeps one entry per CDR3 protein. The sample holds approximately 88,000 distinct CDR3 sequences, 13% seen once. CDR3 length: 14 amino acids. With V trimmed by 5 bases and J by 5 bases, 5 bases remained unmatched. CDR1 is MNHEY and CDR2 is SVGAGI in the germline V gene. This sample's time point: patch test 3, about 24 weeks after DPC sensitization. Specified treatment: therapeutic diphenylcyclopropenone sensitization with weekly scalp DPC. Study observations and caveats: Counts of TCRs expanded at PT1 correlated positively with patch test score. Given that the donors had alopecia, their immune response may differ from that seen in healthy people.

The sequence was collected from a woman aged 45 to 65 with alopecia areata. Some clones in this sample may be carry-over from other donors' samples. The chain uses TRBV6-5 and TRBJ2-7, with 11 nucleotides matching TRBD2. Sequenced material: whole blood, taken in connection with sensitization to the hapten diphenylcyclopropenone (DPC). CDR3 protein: CASSLVLAGDEQYF. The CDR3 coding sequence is TGTGCCAGCAGTCTGGTACTAGCGGGGGACGAGCAGTACTTC.